The clone carrying this T cell receptor beta chain appeared a few times. The source of the sample is a study of blood T cell repertoires in COVID-19. The overall study: Specimens from acute and convalescent COVID-19 originated in the United States, Italy and Spain. In each case, the material was cDNA or gDNA derived from T cells, B-cell-depleted T cells, or PBMCs.

Methods used by the authors: By means of reference gene primer amplification, nucleated cell counts were estimated. This table comes from immunoSEQ multiplex PCR, and its TCRdb copy is limited to in-frame clones, with some not included. V and J calls plus clone size are reproduced from that table; the DNA served to infer D and trimming. This sample has more than 120,000 clones, with around 83% found just once. The CDR3 length is 13 residues. V gave up 2 bases and J gave up 2 bases, with 5 bases separating them. CDR1 and CDR2 (germline): SGHDT, YYEEEE. The chain combines TRBV5-6 with TRBJ1-3; D uncertain. The receptor was derived from a human donor with acute or convalescent COVID-19. The donor label of this sample is uncertain. Sequenced material: peripheral blood. CDR3 region: CASSFVAGNTIYF. Written as DNA, the CDR3 is TGTGCCAGCAGCTTCGTCGCTGGAAACACCATATATTTT.